This is a list of T cell receptor beta chains from one sample in a study of cytomegalovirus exposure and HLA in healthy donors. The method was immunoSEQ multiplex PCR; TCRdb's version includes in-frame clones alone and lacks a portion of them. The data show about 140,000 clones, 85% to 90% seen once. The sequencing sample was made of PBMCs. These receptors all come from a woman between 18 and 29 years old in good health and CMV-seropositive. The CDR3 runs from the conserved cysteine through the conserved F or W. Fields, in order: J gene, V gene, D gene, clone size, CDR3 protein, CDR3 DNA. D genes are given only for firm matches. For some rows the clone size is stated as once, few or many, or as a class when expanded; others skip it.

j_call: TRBJ1-1; v_call: TRBV4-2; d_call: TRBD1; clone_size: -; cdr3_aa: CASSQVSRRQGAEAFF; cdr3_nt: TGTGCCAGCAGCCAAGTTTCCAGGCGACAGGGAGCCGAAGCTTTCTTT
j_call: TRBJ2-3; v_call: TRBV12-2; d_call: -; clone_size: -; cdr3_aa: CASRCTWGHNTDTQYF; cdr3_nt: TGTGCAAGTCGCTGCACGTGGGGACACAACACAGATACGCAGTATTTT
j_call: TRBJ1-3; v_call: TRBV4-3; d_call: TRBD1; clone_size: -; cdr3_aa: CASSQYRDREGNTIYF; cdr3_nt: TGCGCCAGCAGCCAGTACCGGGACAGGGAGGGAAACACCATATATTTT
j_call: TRBJ1-2; v_call: TRBV6-5; d_call: TRBD1; clone_size: -; cdr3_aa: CASSYSGQGRGYGYTF; cdr3_nt: TGTGCCAGCAGTTACTCGGGACAGGGGAGGGGGTATGGCTACACCTTC
j_call: TRBJ1-1; v_call: TRBV2; d_call: TRBD1; clone_size: -; cdr3_aa: CASKGQGAPTEAFF; cdr3_nt: TGTGCCAGCAAGGGACAGGGGGCGCCTACTGAAGCTTTCTTT
j_call: TRBJ1-1; v_call: TRBV27; d_call: -; clone_size: -; cdr3_aa: CASSFSVISGTEAFF; cdr3_nt: TGTGCCAGCAGCTTCTCCGTTATAAGCGGGACTGAAGCTTTCTTT
j_call: TRBJ2-1; v_call: TRBV9; d_call: TRBD2; clone_size: -; cdr3_aa: CASPWGPRLAAYNEQFF; cdr3_nt: TGTGCCAGCCCTTGGGGACCCCGACTAGCGGCCTACAATGAGCAGTTCTTC
j_call: TRBJ1-4; v_call: TRBV7-9; d_call: -; clone_size: -; cdr3_aa: CASSFDIGRGKLFF; cdr3_nt: TGTGCCAGCAGCTTCGACATAGGCAGGGGAAAACTGTTTTTT
j_call: TRBJ2-5; v_call: TRBV5-1; d_call: TRBD2; clone_size: -; cdr3_aa: CASSGGTSGAEETQYF; cdr3_nt: TGCGCCAGCAGCGGCGGGACTAGCGGGGCCGAAGAGACCCAGTACTTC
j_call: TRBJ1-1; v_call: TRBV19; d_call: -; clone_size: -; cdr3_aa: CASFQGNTEAFF; cdr3_nt: TGTGCCAGTTTTCAGGGGAACACTGAAGCTTTCTTT
j_call: TRBJ1-5; v_call: TRBV5-1; d_call: TRBD1; clone_size: -; cdr3_aa: CASSPTGVGNQPQHF; cdr3_nt: TGCGCCAGCAGCCCCACAGGGGTGGGCAATCAGCCCCAGCATTTT
j_call: TRBJ2-7; v_call: TRBV5-1; d_call: -; clone_size: few; cdr3_aa: CASSKEADYEQYF; cdr3_nt: TGCGCCAGCAGCAAGGAAGCGGACTACGAGCAGTACTTC
j_call: TRBJ1-2; v_call: TRBV5-5; d_call: TRBD1; clone_size: -; cdr3_aa: CASSPGTGAVSGYTF; cdr3_nt: TGTGCCAGCAGTCCTGGGACAGGCGCAGTTAGTGGCTACACCTTC
j_call: TRBJ1-6; v_call: TRBV11-2; d_call: -; clone_size: -; cdr3_aa: CASTDMGPPLHF; cdr3_nt: TGTGCCAGCACCGATATGGGCCCACCCCTCCACTTT
j_call: TRBJ1-5; v_call: TRBV28; d_call: TRBD1; clone_size: -; cdr3_aa: CASRGTGAYNQPQHF; cdr3_nt: TGTGCCAGCAGGGGGACAGGGGCGTACAATCAGCCCCAGCATTTT
j_call: TRBJ1-3; v_call: TRBV11-2; d_call: TRBD1; clone_size: -; cdr3_aa: CASSSGTGVFGHSGNTIYF; cdr3_nt: TGTGCCAGCAGCTCCGGGACAGGGGTTTTTGGGCACTCTGGAAACACCATATATTTT
j_call: TRBJ1-2; v_call: TRBV19; d_call: TRBD1; clone_size: -; cdr3_aa: CASSPGQGTYGYTF; cdr3_nt: TGTGCCAGTAGCCCGGGACAGGGGACCTATGGCTACACCTTC
j_call: TRBJ2-7; v_call: TRBV27; d_call: -; clone_size: -; cdr3_aa: CASKTSTSETPYEQYF; cdr3_nt: TGTGCCAGCAAGACTAGTACCTCTGAAACCCCCTACGAGCAGTACTTC
j_call: TRBJ2-1; v_call: TRBV28; d_call: TRBD1; clone_size: -; cdr3_aa: CASSGGQGSNEQFF; cdr3_nt: TGTGCCAGCAGCGGGGGACAGGGGAGCAATGAGCAGTTCTTC
j_call: TRBJ2-1; v_call: TRBV9; d_call: TRBD2; clone_size: -; cdr3_aa: CASSVGASGGAYNEQFF; cdr3_nt: TGTGCCAGCAGCGTAGGGGCCAGCGGGGGGGCCTACAATGAGCAGTTCTTC
j_call: TRBJ1-2; v_call: TRBV5-1; d_call: -; clone_size: once; cdr3_aa: CASRLNQGNNYGYTF; cdr3_nt: TGCGCCAGCAGGCTAAACCAGGGGAACAACTATGGCTACACCTTC
j_call: TRBJ2-7; v_call: TRBV7-2; d_call: TRBD1; clone_size: -; cdr3_aa: CASSRRTGGDYEQYF; cdr3_nt: TGTGCCAGCAGCCGTCGGACAGGGGGAGACTACGAGCAGTACTTC
j_call: TRBJ2-7; v_call: TRBV7-8; d_call: TRBD2; clone_size: -; cdr3_aa: CASSLVGGGATEQYF; cdr3_nt: TGTGCCAGCAGCTTAGTAGGCGGGGGGGCCACCGAGCAGTACTTC
j_call: TRBJ1-2; v_call: TRBV28; d_call: -; clone_size: -; cdr3_aa: CASRTSGGALYGYTF; cdr3_nt: TGTGCCAGCAGGACGAGCGGTGGAGCTCTCTATGGCTACACCTTC
j_call: TRBJ1-1; v_call: TRBV20-1; d_call: -; clone_size: -; cdr3_aa: CQMIQTLTAFF; cdr3_nt: TGCCAAATGATTCAGACACTCACAGCTTTCTTT
j_call: TRBJ2-1; v_call: TRBV2; d_call: TRBD2; clone_size: once; cdr3_aa: CASSEASGSIYEQFF; cdr3_nt: TGTGCCAGCAGTGAAGCTAGCGGGAGTATCTATGAGCAGTTCTTC
j_call: TRBJ2-6; v_call: TRBV5-6; d_call: -; clone_size: -; cdr3_aa: CASRTPSGEGSSGANVLTF; cdr3_nt: TGTGCCAGCAGGACTCCTTCCGGGGAAGGCTCCTCTGGGGCCAACGTCCTGACTTTC
j_call: TRBJ1-1; v_call: TRBV27; d_call: -; clone_size: -; cdr3_aa: CASSPTDSNGLFVEAFF; cdr3_nt: TGTGCCAGCAGTCCGACCGACAGTAACGGACTATTCGTTGAAGCTTTCTTT
j_call: TRBJ2-6; v_call: TRBV4-1; d_call: TRBD1; clone_size: -; cdr3_aa: CASSQDGTGGANVLTF; cdr3_nt: TGCGCCAGCAGCCAGGATGGGACAGGTGGGGCCAACGTCCTGACTTTC
j_call: TRBJ1-5; v_call: TRBV27; d_call: -; clone_size: -; cdr3_aa: CASSPTGGHQPQHF; cdr3_nt: TGTGCCAGCAGTCCGACGGGAGGTCACCAGCCCCAGCATTTT
j_call: TRBJ2-3; v_call: TRBV5-1; d_call: -; clone_size: -; cdr3_aa: CASSPGWGTGSDTQYF; cdr3_nt: TGCGCCAGCAGCCCGGGGTGGGGAACGGGATCAGATACGCAGTATTTT
j_call: TRBJ1-2; v_call: TRBV5-4; d_call: -; clone_size: -; cdr3_aa: CASSSPPGGNNYGYTF; cdr3_nt: TGTGCCAGCAGCTCCCCTCCCGGGGGGAATAACTATGGCTACACCTTC
j_call: TRBJ2-7; v_call: TRBV6-1; d_call: TRBD1; clone_size: -; cdr3_aa: CASSEAGTVSYEQYF; cdr3_nt: TGTGCCAGCAGTGAAGCGGGGACAGTTTCCTACGAGCAGTACTTC
j_call: TRBJ1-6; v_call: TRBV4-2; d_call: -; clone_size: -; cdr3_aa: CASGTPSDNSPLHF; cdr3_nt: TGTGCCAGCGGCACGCCTTCTGATAATTCACCCCTCCACTTT
j_call: TRBJ2-7; v_call: TRBV15; d_call: -; clone_size: -; cdr3_aa: CATSRDFLMSGEQYF; cdr3_nt: TGTGCCACCAGCAGAGATTTTCTCATGAGTGGCGAGCAGTACTTC
j_call: TRBJ2-7; v_call: TRBV5-4; d_call: TRBD2; clone_size: -; cdr3_aa: CASSSRTSGGAVEQYF; cdr3_nt: TGTGCCAGCAGCTCACGAACTAGCGGGGGGGCGGTCGAGCAGTACTTC
j_call: TRBJ2-3; v_call: TRBV5-1; d_call: TRBD2; clone_size: -; cdr3_aa: CASSLGGLAGGRTDTQYF; cdr3_nt: TGCGCCAGCAGCTTGGGAGGACTAGCGGGGGGCCGTACAGATACGCAGTATTTT
j_call: TRBJ2-5; v_call: TRBV18; d_call: TRBD1; clone_size: -; cdr3_aa: CASSLGTAEETQYF; cdr3_nt: TGTGCCAGCTCACTTGGGACAGCCGAAGAGACCCAGTACTTC
j_call: TRBJ1-1; v_call: TRBV9; d_call: TRBD1; clone_size: -; cdr3_aa: CASSSRTGGTEAFF; cdr3_nt: TGTGCCAGCAGCTCCCGGACAGGGGGCACTGAAGCTTTCTTT
j_call: TRBJ1-1; v_call: TRBV10-2; d_call: -; clone_size: -; cdr3_aa: CASSGRGNTEAFF; cdr3_nt: TGCGCCAGCAGTGGTAGGGGGAACACTGAAGCTTTCTTT
j_call: TRBJ1-6; v_call: TRBV5-1; d_call: TRBD1; clone_size: few; cdr3_aa: CASSFRPVDRGNSPLHF; cdr3_nt: TGCGCCAGCAGCTTTCGGCCGGTCGACAGGGGGAATTCACCCCTCCACTTT
j_call: TRBJ2-2; v_call: TRBV7-6; d_call: TRBD2; clone_size: few; cdr3_aa: CASSSSGGAGGELFF; cdr3_nt: TGTGCCAGCAGCTCTAGCGGGGGGGCTGGCGGGGAGCTGTTTTTT
j_call: TRBJ2-7; v_call: TRBV5-8; d_call: TRBD1; clone_size: few; cdr3_aa: CARGQDHYEQYF; cdr3_nt: TGTGCCAGAGGACAGGACCACTACGAGCAGTACTTC
j_call: TRBJ2-1; v_call: TRBV6-6; d_call: -; clone_size: -; cdr3_aa: CASTTGGGEQFF; cdr3_nt: TGTGCCAGCACTACGGGTGGCGGAGAGCAGTTCTTC
j_call: TRBJ2-7; v_call: TRBV13; d_call: TRBD2; clone_size: -; cdr3_aa: CASSLASGGGPKYEQYF; cdr3_nt: TGTGCCAGCAGCTTAGCTTCCGGGGGGGGGCCGAAGTACGAGCAGTACTTC
j_call: TRBJ1-1; v_call: TRBV7-9; d_call: -; clone_size: -; cdr3_aa: CASSFQGNTEAFF; cdr3_nt: TGTGCCAGCAGCTTCCAGGGGAACACTGAAGCTTTCTTT
j_call: TRBJ2-1; v_call: TRBV7-2; d_call: -; clone_size: -; cdr3_aa: CASSLVPSSYNEQFF; cdr3_nt: TGTGCCAGCAGCTTAGTCCCGAGCTCCTACAATGAGCAGTTCTTC
j_call: TRBJ1-2; v_call: TRBV30; d_call: -; clone_size: -; cdr3_aa: CAWREGSGGGYTF; cdr3_nt: TGTGCCTGGAGGGAGGGGTCTGGCGGTGGCTACACCTTC
j_call: TRBJ2-3; v_call: TRBV30; d_call: -; clone_size: -; cdr3_aa: CAWSVGGAGHTDTQYF; cdr3_nt: TGTGCCTGGAGTGTCGGTGGGGCGGGGCACACAGATACGCAGTATTTT
j_call: TRBJ2-3; v_call: TRBV25-1; d_call: TRBD2; clone_size: -; cdr3_aa: CASAETAGVVETQYF; cdr3_nt: TGTGCCAGCGCTGAGACAGCGGGAGTCGTGGAAACGCAGTATTTT
j_call: TRBJ2-3; v_call: TRBV9; d_call: -; clone_size: once; cdr3_aa: CASSVAARGISTDTQYF; cdr3_nt: TGTGCCAGCAGCGTAGCTGCCCGGGGGATTAGCACAGATACGCAGTATTTT
j_call: TRBJ2-1; v_call: TRBV7-9; d_call: -; clone_size: -; cdr3_aa: CASSFVGSSSYNEQFF; cdr3_nt: TGTGCCAGCAGCTTTGTAGGTTCTAGCTCCTACAATGAGCAGTTCTTC
j_call: TRBJ1-2; v_call: TRBV29-1; d_call: -; clone_size: -; cdr3_aa: CSVGGQGGYTF; cdr3_nt: TGCAGCGTTGGGGGCCAAGGAGGCTACACCTTC
j_call: TRBJ2-1; v_call: TRBV30; d_call: TRBD2; clone_size: once; cdr3_aa: CASSSGRMIKGNEQFF; cdr3_nt: TGTGCCTCTTCTAGCGGGAGAATGATCAAGGGGAATGAGCAGTTCTTC